This TCR beta chain originates from a study of T cell changes during pregnancy in multiple sclerosis. The CDR3 spans 11 residues. V was trimmed by 8 bases and J by 5 bases, leaving 9 bases between them. Germline V gene sequence: CDR1 SNHLY, CDR2 FYNNEI. The data were produced by immunoSEQ multiplex PCR, yet TCRdb's version contains in-frame clones alone and is incomplete. The sample lists about 100,000 clones, over 80% occurring once. The receptor's source is a female donor with multiple sclerosis, enrolled in a pregnancy study. Sample: peripheral blood, taken after pregnancy. V and J are TRBV2 and TRBJ2-5; D might be TRBD1 (5 bases). The CDR3 protein is CASGQSETQYF. The CDR3, as DNA: TGTGCCAGCGGACAAAGTGAGACCCAGTACTTC.